This entry lists 6 T cell receptor beta chains sequenced from one sample in a study of beta chain features in type 1 diabetes (dated by TCRdb to between 2017 and 2018). Broader findings and caveats from the paper: A moderate but significant shortening of TCRB CDR3 length was observed in type 1 diabetes patients in all four CD4+ subsets.

These receptors' antigens are unknown. The library was prepared using the immunoSEQ multiplex PCR assay. The High Capacity cDNA Reverse Transcription Kit was used to reverse transcribe all of the isolated RNA, meaning that expressed TCRB transcripts were what got sequenced. The immuneACCESS repertoire file appears here via TCRdb, limited to in-frame rearrangements. These files lack a portion of the clones; in checked studies, under half of the deficit traces to unresolved V genes, and the cause of the others is not known. This sample is represented by around 310,000 clones; approximately 13% of them were singletons. Roughly 0.016% of the sample comes from the top ten. What was sequenced was naive CD4+ T cells from blood. What the cell subset or site label conveys for this sample: true naive CD4+ T cells. The receptors stem from a woman aged 18-29 years with type 1 diabetes.

The chain employs TRBV2 and TRBJ2-7, with TRBD1 matching 9 bases. J lost 3 bases, V lost 8 bases, and 5 bases had no gene match. Germline lookup yields CDR1 SNHLY and CDR2 FYNNEI. The CDR3 loop spans 13 amino acids. CDR3 sequence: CASGRDRVYEQYF. The CDR3 DNA reads TGTGCCAGCGGCCGGGACAGGGTCTACGAGCAGTACTTC.

This clone was detected a few times. V and J are TRBV5-1 and TRBJ2-1; 10 bases align to TRBD2. From germline, CDR1 is SGHRS and CDR2 YFSETQ. J lost 0 bases, V lost 0 bases, and 3 bases had no gene match. The CDR3 consists of 17 residues. The CDR3 DNA is TGCGCCAGCAGCTTGGGGGGACTAGCGAGCTCCTACAATGAGCAGTTCTTC. It encodes CASSLGGLASSYNEQFF.

J is TRBJ2-1 and V is TRBV11-2; a possible D gene is TRBD2 (6 bases). V lost 8 bases, J lost 7 bases, and 18 bases lay in between. Germline V gives CDR1 SGHAT, CDR2 FQNNGV. The CDR3 has 14 amino acids. CDR3 DNA: TGTGCCAGCTCCAGCGGGTGGAAAGGAAATGAGCAGTTCTTC. Protein product: CASSSGWKGNEQFF.

The chain combines TRBV5-8 with TRBJ2-2; D not certain. Trimming left V 4 bases short and J 8 bases short, with 12 bases between. The CDR3 covers 13 residues. Per germline, CDR1 SGHTS and CDR2 YDEGEE. CDR3 coding DNA: TGTGCCAGCAGCGCAGACTGGAGAGGGGAGCTGTTTTTT. This translates into CASSADWRGELFF.

The genes are TRBV11-1 and TRBJ2-3; possibly TRBD2 for D (6 bases). The CDR3 covers 14 residues. The V end was cut by 5 bases, the J end by 3 bases, with 12 bases between. Germline V gene lookup returns CDR1 SGHAT and CDR2 FQDESV (reference sequence). The CDR3: CASSRALATDTQYF. The CDR3 DNA follows: TGTGCCAGCAGCCGCGCCCTAGCGACAGATACGCAGTATTTT.

The chain carries TRBV30 and TRBJ1-3; D may be TRBD1 (6 bases). The CDR3 consists of 14 residues. Trimming stripped 5 bases from V and 4 bases from J, with 15 bases between. Germline CDR1 and CDR2: GTSNPN and SVGIG (reference sequence). The CDR3 is CAWGPGHGGNTIYF. CDR3 DNA sequence: TGTGCCTGGGGCCCGGGACATGGAGGAAACACCATATATTTT.